These T cell receptor beta chains were read from a single sample in a study of blood T cell repertoires in COVID-19. TCRdb keeps only in-frame clones here, not all; method: immunoSEQ multiplex PCR. Of hundreds of thousands of clones detected, 70% to 90% appear once; the ten largest clones hold roughly 1.2%. The sequencing sample was made of PBMCs or T cells enriched from blood (not recorded which). The receptors were sampled from a man younger than 45 who had recovered from COVID-19. Each CDR3 is given with its conserved first and last residue. The order of the fields is D gene, V gene, J gene, clone size, CDR3 protein, CDR3 DNA. D genes are given only for firm matches. For some rows the clone size is stated as once, few or many, or as a class when expanded; others skip it.

.	TRBV6-5	TRBJ2-7	once	CASSYGQVSSYEQYF	TGTGCCAGCAGTTACGGGCAGGTGAGCTCCTACGAGCAGTACTTC
.	TRBV6-5	TRBJ2-6	.	CATKRLSGANVLTF	TGTGCCACAAAGAGGCTTTCTGGGGCCAACGTCCTGACTTTC
TRBD2	TRBV19	TRBJ2-3	.	CASSTPGGSTDTQYF	TGTGCCAGTAGTACCCCGGGGGGGAGCACAGATACGCAGTATTTT
.	TRBV6-6	TRBJ2-3	medium-sized	CASRAGGGGTDTQYF	TGTGCCAGCAGGGCAGGGGGCGGGGGTACAGATACGCAGTATTTT
.	TRBV19	TRBJ2-4	.	CASSQEIAKNIQYF	TGTGCCAGTAGCCAAGAGATAGCCAAAAACATTCAGTACTTC
.	TRBV6-1	TRBJ2-1	.	CASSEDAGRWNEQFF	TGTGCCAGCAGTGAAGACGCGGGCCGTTGGAATGAGCAGTTCTTC
.	TRBV5-1	TRBJ1-4	.	CASSLEGGKNEKLFF	TGCGCCAGCAGCTTGGAGGGGGGGAAAAATGAAAAACTGTTTTTT
TRBD1	TRBV5-5	TRBJ1-2	.	CASSAGGAGYGYTF	TGTGCCAGCAGCGCAGGGGGCGCGGGCTATGGCTACACCTTC
.	TRBV19	TRBJ1-5	once	CASSIVTFSNQPQHF	TGTGCCAGTAGTATCGTGACTTTTAGCAATCAGCCCCAGCATTTT
TRBD2	TRBV27	TRBJ2-7	.	CASSTGTSESFRREQYF	TGTGCCAGCAGCACCGGGACTAGCGAGAGTTTTAGGCGCGAGCAGTACTTC
TRBD1	TRBV11-2	TRBJ1-1	.	CATQTGGEDTEAFF	TGTGCCACCCAGACAGGGGGCGAGGACACTGAAGCTTTCTTT
TRBD2	TRBV19	TRBJ2-3	.	CASSPRTSGITDTQYF	TGTGCCAGTAGCCCCCGGACTAGCGGGATCACAGATACGCAGTATTTT
.	TRBV5-1	TRBJ2-5	.	CASSGGPNQETQYF	TGCGCCAGCAGCGGAGGGCCTAACCAAGAGACCCAGTACTTC
TRBD1	TRBV15	TRBJ1-4	.	CATNPTGATNEKLFF	TGTGCCACCAACCCAACAGGGGCAACTAATGAAAAACTGTTTTTT
TRBD1	TRBV5-1	TRBJ2-1	.	CASSPRQGITYNEQFF	TGCGCCAGCAGCCCAAGACAGGGGATCACCTACAATGAGCAGTTCTTC
.	TRBV11-3	TRBJ1-1	.	CASSLDPMNTEAFF	TGTGCCAGCAGCTTAGACCCCATGAACACTGAAGCTTTCTTT
TRBD1	TRBV3-1/TRBV3-2	TRBJ2-1	.	CASSPSDRKYNEQFF	TGTGCCAGCAGCCCTTCGGACAGGAAATACAATGAGCAGTTCTTC
TRBD2	TRBV2	TRBJ2-1	.	CASRATSGGTASTSYNEQFF	TGTGCCAGCAGAGCCACTAGCGGAGGTACTGCCTCGACCTCCTACAATGAGCAGTTCTTC
TRBD1	TRBV7-9	TRBJ2-7	.	CASSLDRQGTYEQYF	TGTGCCAGCAGCTTAGATCGACAGGGAACCTACGAGCAGTACTTC
.	TRBV15	TRBJ1-3	.	CATSRDRGGGNTIYF	TGTGCCACCAGCAGAGATCGTGGAGGTGGAAACACCATATATTTT
.	TRBV10-1	TRBJ2-3	.	CASSPRGTDTQYF	TGCGCCAGCAGCCCCCGGGGCACAGATACGCAGTATTTT
TRBD1	TRBV10-3	TRBJ1-4	.	CAISSGTGRRPNEKLFF	TGTGCCATCAGTTCCGGGACAGGGAGGAGGCCTAATGAAAAACTGTTTTTT
TRBD1	TRBV6-5	TRBJ1-2	.	CASRARDSYGYTF	TGTGCCAGCAGAGCGAGGGACAGCTATGGCTACACCTTC
.	TRBV24-1	TRBJ2-3	.	CATSSRHTDTQYF	TGTGCCACCAGTTCGAGACACACAGATACGCAGTATTTT
.	TRBV12-3/TRBV12-4	TRBJ1-1	.	CASIPPQGTEAFF	TGTGCCAGCATTCCGCCCCAGGGCACTGAAGCTTTCTTT
TRBD2	TRBV9	TRBJ2-7	.	CASSRTSGGWEQYF	TGTGCCAGCAGCAGGACTAGCGGGGGGTGGGAGCAGTACTTC
.	TRBV19	TRBJ1-5	.	CASSIFGETNQPQHF	TGTGCCAGTAGTATATTTGGGGAGACCAATCAGCCCCAGCATTTT
.	TRBV5-1	TRBJ2-1	.	CASSLAGWGYNEQFF	TGCGCCAGCAGCTTGGCGGGATGGGGATACAATGAGCAGTTCTTC
.	TRBV5-6	TRBJ2-3	.	CASSPNGYSTDTQYF	TGTGCCAGCAGCCCTAACGGGTACAGCACAGATACGCAGTATTTT
.	TRBV11-2	TRBJ2-7	.	CASSLDRLDEQYF	TGTGCCAGCAGCTTAGATCGGTTGGACGAGCAGTACTTC
.	TRBV24-1	TRBJ1-2	.	CATSESGRGYGYTF	TGTGCCACCAGTGAGTCAGGACGGGGCTATGGCTACACCTTC
TRBD2	TRBV15	TRBJ2-5	.	CATSREAGIGETQYF	TGTGCCACCAGCAGAGAAGCGGGGATAGGTGAGACCCAGTACTTC
.	TRBV4-1	TRBJ2-5	once	CASSQEGSGPQYF	TGCGCCAGCAGCCAAGAAGGTTCAGGGCCCCAGTACTTC
.	TRBV9	TRBJ2-2	.	CASSDWASPQNTGELFF	TGTGCCAGCAGCGACTGGGCTAGCCCTCAGAACACCGGGGAGCTGTTTTTT
.	TRBV30	TRBJ2-1	.	CAWSVLIATQFF	TGTGCCTGGAGTGTACTTATAGCGACACAGTTCTTC
TRBD2	TRBV9	TRBJ2-1	.	CASSGLAGGPNEQFF	TGTGCCAGCAGCGGTCTAGCGGGGGGGCCCAATGAGCAGTTCTTC
TRBD2	TRBV19	TRBJ2-5	.	CASSIGRGSTATQYF	TGTGCCAGTAGTATCGGGCGGGGGTCGACCGCGACCCAGTACTTC
.	TRBV7-9	TRBJ2-7	.	CASSLEGTTTQYF	TGTGCCAGCAGCTTAGAAGGAACGACGACACAGTACTTC
TRBD2	TRBV4-1	TRBJ2-7	.	CASSQVPGLNSYEQYF	TGCGCCAGCAGCCAAGTCCCGGGACTAAACTCCTACGAGCAGTACTTC
.	TRBV6-5	TRBJ2-2	.	CASSRTGKGTGELFF	TGTGCCAGCAGTCGGACGGGGAAGGGCACCGGGGAGCTGTTTTTT
.	TRBV2	TRBJ1-1	.	CASSEAGGSTEAFF	TGTGCCAGCAGTGAAGCGGGGGGAAGTACTGAAGCTTTCTTT
.	TRBV7-2	TRBJ1-2	.	CASSLAAGDRGYTF	TGTGCCAGCAGCTTAGCGGCAGGGGATCGTGGCTACACCTTC
TRBD2	TRBV19	TRBJ2-1	.	CASHAVGSGGDEQFF	TGTGCCAGTCACGCCGTGGGTAGCGGGGGGGATGAGCAGTTCTTC
.	TRBV12-3/TRBV12-4	TRBJ2-2	.	CASSPHNTGELFF	TGTGCCAGCAGTCCACATAACACCGGGGAGCTGTTTTTT
TRBD2	TRBV2	TRBJ2-1	.	CATYRDYDYNEQFF	TGTGCCACCTACCGGGACTATGACTACAATGAGCAGTTCTTC
TRBD1	TRBV7-9	TRBJ2-5	.	CASSLTQGYQETQYF	TGTGCCAGCAGCTTGACACAGGGGTACCAAGAGACCCAGTACTTC
TRBD2	TRBV6-5	TRBJ2-1	.	CASTTSGGSYNEQFF	TGTGCCAGCACCACTAGCGGGGGGTCCTACAATGAGCAGTTCTTC
TRBD2	TRBV24-1	TRBJ2-5	.	CATRSSGAETQYF	TGTGCCACCAGGAGTAGCGGGGCAGAGACCCAGTACTTC
TRBD1	TRBV11-2	TRBJ1-5	.	CASSLGTGSNQPQHF	TGTGCCAGCAGCTTAGGGACAGGGAGCAATCAGCCCCAGCATTTT
.	TRBV27	TRBJ2-3	.	CASSLFPPRPSTDTQYF	TGTGCCAGCAGTTTATTCCCCCCGCGTCCTAGCACAGATACGCAGTATTTT
.	TRBV2	TRBJ1-2	.	CASIRQGFSYTF	TGTGCCAGCATTAGGCAGGGTTTTAGCTACACCTTC
TRBD1	TRBV4-3	TRBJ2-7	.	CASSQDRGRYEQYF	TGCGCCAGCAGCCAAGACAGGGGGCGTTACGAGCAGTACTTC
TRBD1	TRBV14	TRBJ1-2	.	CASSPRRGPGYGYTF	TGTGCCAGCAGCCCCCGCAGGGGGCCTGGATATGGCTACACCTTC
TRBD2	TRBV11-2	TRBJ2-1	.	CASSLVEGGTTRYNEQFF	TGTGCCAGCAGCTTAGTAGAAGGTGGGACTACCCGATACAATGAGCAGTTCTTC
.	TRBV24-1	TRBJ2-7	.	CATSDASGVNDYEQYF	TGTGCCACCAGTGACGCATCAGGGGTTAATGACTACGAGCAGTACTTC
TRBD2	TRBV29-1	TRBJ2-1	.	CSVDPSSGGGDEQFF	TGCAGCGTTGATCCCTCTTCGGGAGGGGGAGATGAGCAGTTCTTC
.	TRBV7-9	TRBJ1-1	.	CASSLSQHTEAFF	TGTGCCAGCAGCTTATCACAGCACACTGAAGCTTTCTTT